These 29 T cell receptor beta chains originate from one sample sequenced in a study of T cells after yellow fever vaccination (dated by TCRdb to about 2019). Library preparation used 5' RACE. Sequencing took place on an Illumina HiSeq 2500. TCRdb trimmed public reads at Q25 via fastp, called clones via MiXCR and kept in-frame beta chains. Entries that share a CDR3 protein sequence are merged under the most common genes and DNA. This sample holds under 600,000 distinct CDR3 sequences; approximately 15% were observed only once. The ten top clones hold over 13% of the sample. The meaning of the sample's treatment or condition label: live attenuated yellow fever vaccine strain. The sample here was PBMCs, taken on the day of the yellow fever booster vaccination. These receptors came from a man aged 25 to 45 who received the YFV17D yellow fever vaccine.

In DNA form, the CDR3 reads TGTGCCAGCAGCTTAAGCGGGGCGATCTACGAGCAGTACTTC. This encodes CASSLSGAIYEQYF. The chain joins TRBV7-2 to TRBJ2-7; 7 nucleotides align to TRBD2. V shed 2 bases, J shed 3 bases, and the junction held 4 bases outside the gene matches. This CDR3 comprises 14 residues. Germline V gene data show CDR1 as SGHTA and CDR2 as FQGNSA.

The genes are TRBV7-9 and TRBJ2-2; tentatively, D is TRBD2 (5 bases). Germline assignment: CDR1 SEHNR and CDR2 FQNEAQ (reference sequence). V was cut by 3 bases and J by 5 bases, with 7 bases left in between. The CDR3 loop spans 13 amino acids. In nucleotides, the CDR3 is TGTGCCAGCAGCTTTGAGGGAACCGGGGAGCTGTTTTTT. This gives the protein CASSFEGTGELFF. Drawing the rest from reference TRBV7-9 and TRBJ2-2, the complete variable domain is DTGVSQNPRHKITKRGQNVTFRCDPISEHNRLYWYRQTLGQGPEFLTYFQNEAQLEKSRLLSDRFSAERPKGSFSTLEIQRTEQGDSAMYLCASSFEGTGELFFGEGSRLTVL.

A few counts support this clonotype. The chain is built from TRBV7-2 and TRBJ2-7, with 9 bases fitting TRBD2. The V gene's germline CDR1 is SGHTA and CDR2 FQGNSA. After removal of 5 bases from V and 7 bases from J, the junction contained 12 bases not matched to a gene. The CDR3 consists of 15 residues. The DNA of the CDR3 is TGTGCCAGCAGCCCGGTAGGTAGCGGGAGTCAAGAGCAGTACTTC. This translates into CASSPVGSGSQEQYF.

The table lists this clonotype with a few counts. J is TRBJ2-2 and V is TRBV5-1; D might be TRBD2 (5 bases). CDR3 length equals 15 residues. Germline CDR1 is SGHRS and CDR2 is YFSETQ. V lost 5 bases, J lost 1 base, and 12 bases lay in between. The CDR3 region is CASSQDSVNTGELFF. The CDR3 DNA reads TGCGCCAGCAGTCAGGACTCAGTGAACACCGGGGAGCTGTTTTTT.

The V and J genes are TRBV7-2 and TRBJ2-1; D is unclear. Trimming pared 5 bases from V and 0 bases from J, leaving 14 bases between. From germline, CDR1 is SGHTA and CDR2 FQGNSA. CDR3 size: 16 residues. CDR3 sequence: CASSPGRPSSYNEQFF. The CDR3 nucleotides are TGTGCCAGCAGCCCCGGACGCCCGAGCTCCTACAATGAGCAGTTCTTC.

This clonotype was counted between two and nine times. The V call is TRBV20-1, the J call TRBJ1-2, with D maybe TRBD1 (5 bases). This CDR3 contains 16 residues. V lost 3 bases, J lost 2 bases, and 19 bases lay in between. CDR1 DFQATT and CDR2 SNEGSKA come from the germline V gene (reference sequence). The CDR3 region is CSASGYGTVLNYGYTF. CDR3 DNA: TGCAGTGCTAGTGGATACGGGACGGTGCTAAACTATGGCTACACCTTC.

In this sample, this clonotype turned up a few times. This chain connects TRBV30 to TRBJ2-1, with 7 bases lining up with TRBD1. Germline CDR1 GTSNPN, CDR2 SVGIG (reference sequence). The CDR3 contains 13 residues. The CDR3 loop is CVLGTVRAHEQFF. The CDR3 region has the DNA TGTGTTCTCGGGACAGTAAGGGCCCATGAGCAGTTCTTC.

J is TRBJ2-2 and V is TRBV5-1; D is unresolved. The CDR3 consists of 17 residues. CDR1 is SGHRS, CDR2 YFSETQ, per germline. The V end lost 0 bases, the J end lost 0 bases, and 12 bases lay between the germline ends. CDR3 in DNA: TGCGCCAGCAGCTTGGGCTTTGGTAGATCGAACACCGGGGAGCTGTTTTTT. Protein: CASSLGFGRSNTGELFF.

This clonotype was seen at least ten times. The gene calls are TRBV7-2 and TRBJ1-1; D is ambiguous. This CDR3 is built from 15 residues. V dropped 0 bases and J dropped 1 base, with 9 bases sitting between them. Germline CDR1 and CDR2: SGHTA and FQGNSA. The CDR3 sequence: CASSLATSWNTEAFF. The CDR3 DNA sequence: TGTGCCAGCAGCTTAGCGACGAGTTGGAACACTGAAGCTTTCTTT.

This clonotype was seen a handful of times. The CDR3, as DNA: TGTGCCAGCAGCCAATTGGGACAGGACTATGGCTACACCTTC. Its translation: CASSQLGQDYGYTF. The rearrangement links TRBV14 to TRBJ1-2; 8 positions match TRBD1. CDR3 length: 14 amino acids. Germline lookup yields CDR1 SGHDN and CDR2 FVKESK. V shed 2 bases, J shed 3 bases, and the junction held 2 bases outside the gene matches.

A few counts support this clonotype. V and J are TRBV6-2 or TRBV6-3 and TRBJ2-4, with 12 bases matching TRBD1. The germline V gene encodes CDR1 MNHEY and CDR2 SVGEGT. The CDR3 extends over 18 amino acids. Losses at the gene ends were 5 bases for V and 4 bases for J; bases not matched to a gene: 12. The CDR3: CASSQPGTGGAAKNIQYF. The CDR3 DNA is TGTGCCAGCAGTCAGCCGGGGACAGGGGGCGCAGCGAAAAACATTCAGTACTTC.

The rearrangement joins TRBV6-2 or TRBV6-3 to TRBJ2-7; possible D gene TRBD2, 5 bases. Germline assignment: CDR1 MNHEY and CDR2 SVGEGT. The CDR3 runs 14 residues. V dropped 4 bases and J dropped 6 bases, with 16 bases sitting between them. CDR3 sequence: CASSFSPTSPEQYF. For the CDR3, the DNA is TGTGCCAGCAGTTTCTCCCCTACTAGTCCCGAGCAGTACTTC.

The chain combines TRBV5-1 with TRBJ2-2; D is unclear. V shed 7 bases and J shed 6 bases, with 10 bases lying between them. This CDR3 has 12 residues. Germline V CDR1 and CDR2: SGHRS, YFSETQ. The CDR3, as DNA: TGCGCCAGCCACGAGGTGGCCGGGGAGCTGTTTTTT. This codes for CASHEVAGELFF.

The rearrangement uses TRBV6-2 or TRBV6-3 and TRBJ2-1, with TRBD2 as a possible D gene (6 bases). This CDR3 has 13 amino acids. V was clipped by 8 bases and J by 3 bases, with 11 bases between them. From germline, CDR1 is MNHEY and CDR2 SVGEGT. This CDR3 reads CASRLGVYNEQFF. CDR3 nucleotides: TGTGCCAGCCGACTAGGAGTCTACAATGAGCAGTTCTTC.

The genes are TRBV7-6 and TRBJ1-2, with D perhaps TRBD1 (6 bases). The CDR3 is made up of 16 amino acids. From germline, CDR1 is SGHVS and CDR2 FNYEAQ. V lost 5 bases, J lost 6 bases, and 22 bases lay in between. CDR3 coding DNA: TGTGCCAGCAGCCCCGGTGCGATGGACAGTCTGGATGGCTACACCTTC. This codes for CASSPGAMDSLDGYTF.

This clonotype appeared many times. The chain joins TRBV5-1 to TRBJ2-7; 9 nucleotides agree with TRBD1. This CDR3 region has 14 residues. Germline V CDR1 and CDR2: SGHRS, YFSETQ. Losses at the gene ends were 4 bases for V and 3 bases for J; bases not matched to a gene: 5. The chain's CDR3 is CASSGGQGLYEQYF. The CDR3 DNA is TGCGCCAGCAGCGGGGGACAGGGACTCTACGAGCAGTACTTC.

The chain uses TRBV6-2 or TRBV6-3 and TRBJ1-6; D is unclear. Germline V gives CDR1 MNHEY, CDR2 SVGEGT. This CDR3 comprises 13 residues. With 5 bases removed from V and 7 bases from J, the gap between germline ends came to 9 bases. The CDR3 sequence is CASSTFDNSPLHF. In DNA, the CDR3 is TGTGCCAGCAGTACCTTCGACAATTCACCCCTCCACTTT.

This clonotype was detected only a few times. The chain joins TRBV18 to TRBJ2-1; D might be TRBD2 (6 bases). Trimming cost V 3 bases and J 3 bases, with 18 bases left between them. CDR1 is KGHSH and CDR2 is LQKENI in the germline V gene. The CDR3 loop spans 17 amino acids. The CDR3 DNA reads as TGTGCCAGCTCACCCTACCCTCGGCAGGGAGGCTACAATGAGCAGTTCTTC. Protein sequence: CASSPYPRQGGYNEQFF.

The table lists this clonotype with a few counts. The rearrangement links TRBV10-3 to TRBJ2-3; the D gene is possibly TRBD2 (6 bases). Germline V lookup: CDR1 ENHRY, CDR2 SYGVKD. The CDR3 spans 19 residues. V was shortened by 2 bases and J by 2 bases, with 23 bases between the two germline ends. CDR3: CAISERPNPGVDSTDTQYF. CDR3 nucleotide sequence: TGTGCCATCAGTGAGCGTCCGAATCCGGGAGTAGACTCCACAGATACGCAGTATTTT.

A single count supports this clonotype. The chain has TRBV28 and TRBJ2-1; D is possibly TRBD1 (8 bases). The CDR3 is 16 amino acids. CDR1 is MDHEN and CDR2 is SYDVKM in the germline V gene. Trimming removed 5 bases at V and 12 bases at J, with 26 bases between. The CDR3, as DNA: TGTGCCAGCAGTCGCGGGGGACAGGACAACTTTTGGGGGCAGTTCTTC. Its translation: CASSRGGQDNFWGQFF.

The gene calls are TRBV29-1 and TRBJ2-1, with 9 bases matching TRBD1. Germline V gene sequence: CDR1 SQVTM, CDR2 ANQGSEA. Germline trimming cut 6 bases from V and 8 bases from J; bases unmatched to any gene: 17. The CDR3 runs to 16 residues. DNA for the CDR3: TGCAGCGTCTACTCTCCGGGACAGGGTGGTTTCGATGAGCAGTTCTTC. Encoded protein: CSVYSPGQGGFDEQFF.

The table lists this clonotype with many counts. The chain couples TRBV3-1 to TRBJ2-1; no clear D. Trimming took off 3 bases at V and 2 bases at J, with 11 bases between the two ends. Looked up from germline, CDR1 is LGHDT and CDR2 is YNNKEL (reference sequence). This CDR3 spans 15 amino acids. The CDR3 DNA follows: TGTGCCAGCAGCCATCGGGCGAGTACCTACAATGAGCAGTTCTTC. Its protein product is CASSHRASTYNEQFF.

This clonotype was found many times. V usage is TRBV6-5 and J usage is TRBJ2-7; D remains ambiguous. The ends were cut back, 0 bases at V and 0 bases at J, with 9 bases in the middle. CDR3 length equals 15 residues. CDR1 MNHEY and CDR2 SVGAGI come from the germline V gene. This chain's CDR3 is CASSYSSVSSYEQYF. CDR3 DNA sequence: TGTGCCAGCAGTTACTCGTCAGTAAGCTCCTACGAGCAGTACTTC.

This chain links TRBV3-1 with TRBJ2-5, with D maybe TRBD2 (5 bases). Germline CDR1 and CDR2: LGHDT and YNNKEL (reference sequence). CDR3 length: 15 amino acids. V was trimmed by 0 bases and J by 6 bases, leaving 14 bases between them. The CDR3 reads CASSQEIGTGKTQYF. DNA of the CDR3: TGTGCCAGCAGCCAAGAAATAGGAACGGGGAAGACCCAGTACTTC.

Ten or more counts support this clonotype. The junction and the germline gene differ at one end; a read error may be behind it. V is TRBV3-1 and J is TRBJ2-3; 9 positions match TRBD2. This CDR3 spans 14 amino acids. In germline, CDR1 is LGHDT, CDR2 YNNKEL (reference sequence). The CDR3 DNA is TGCGCCAGCACCTTAGCGGGAGACACAGATACGCAGTATTTT. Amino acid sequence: CASTLAGDTDTQYF.

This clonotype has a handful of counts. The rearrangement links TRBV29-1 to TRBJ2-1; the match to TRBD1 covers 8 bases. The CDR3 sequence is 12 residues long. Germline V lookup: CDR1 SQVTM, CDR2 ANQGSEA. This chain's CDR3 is CRGIGQGNEQFF. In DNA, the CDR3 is TGCAGGGGAATAGGACAGGGCAATGAGCAGTTCTTC.

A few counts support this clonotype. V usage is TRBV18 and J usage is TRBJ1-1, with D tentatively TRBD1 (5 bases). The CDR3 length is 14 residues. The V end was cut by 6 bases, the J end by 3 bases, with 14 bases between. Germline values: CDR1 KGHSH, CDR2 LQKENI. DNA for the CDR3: TGTGCCAGCTCCACGACGGCGGGGGACACTGAAGCTTTCTTT. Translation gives CASSTTAGDTEAFF. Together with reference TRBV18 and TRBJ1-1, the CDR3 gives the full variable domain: NAGVMQNPRHLVRRRGQEARLRCSPMKGHSHVYWYRQLPEEGLKFMVYLQKENIIDESGMPKERFSAEFPKEGPSILRIQQVVRGDSAAYFCASSTTAGDTEAFFGQGTRLTVV.

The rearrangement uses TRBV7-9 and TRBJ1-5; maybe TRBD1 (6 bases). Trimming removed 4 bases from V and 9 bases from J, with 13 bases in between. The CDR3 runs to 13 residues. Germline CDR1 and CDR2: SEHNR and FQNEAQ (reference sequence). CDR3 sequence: CASSSGERRPQHF. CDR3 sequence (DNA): TGTGCCAGCAGCTCAGGGGAACGGCGGCCCCAGCATTTT. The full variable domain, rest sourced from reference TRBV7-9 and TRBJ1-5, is DTGVSQNPRHKITKRGQNVTFRCDPISEHNRLYWYRQTLGQGPEFLTYFQNEAQLEKSRLLSDRFSAERPKGSFSTLEIQRTEQGDSAMYLCASSSGERRPQHFGDGTRLSIL.

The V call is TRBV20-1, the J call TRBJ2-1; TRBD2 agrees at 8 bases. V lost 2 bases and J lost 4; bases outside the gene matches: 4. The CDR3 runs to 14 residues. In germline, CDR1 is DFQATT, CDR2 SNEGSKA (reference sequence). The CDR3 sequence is CSARTTSGYNEQFF. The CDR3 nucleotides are TGCAGTGCTAGAACAACTAGCGGATACAATGAGCAGTTCTTC.